A selection of T cell receptor beta chains follows, all from one sample in a study of cytomegalovirus exposure and HLA in healthy donors. Only in-frame clones appear in the TCRdb table, and some are missing; sequencing was by immunoSEQ multiplex PCR. The sample consists of 90,000 to 120,000 clones, around 85% of them appearing once. The sequenced sample was PBMCs. These TCRs come from a man between 25 and 39 years old in good health and CMV-seronegative. The CDR3 runs from the conserved cysteine through the conserved F or W. A D gene is named only where the DNA matches it firmly. A row's size may be missing; if present it is once, few, many or a size class.

J,size,D,V,DNA,CDR3
TRBJ2-2,-,TRBD1,TRBV9,TGTGCCAGCAGCGATAGGACAGGACCCACCGGGGAGCTGTTTTTT,CASSDRTGPTGELFF
TRBJ1-1,-,TRBD1,TRBV5-6,TGTGCCAGCATCTCTGGAGGGGGCCCTGAAGCTTTCTTT,CASISGGGPEAFF
TRBJ2-7,-,-,TRBV10-3,TGTGCCATCAGTGATTCCAGAGGGAAATCCTACGAGCAGTACTTC,CAISDSRGKSYEQYF
TRBJ2-1,-,-,TRBV12-1,TGTGCCAGCAGCTTTGTTAGCGGGGGATTCCATGAGCAGTTCTTC,CASSFVSGGFHEQFF
TRBJ1-2,-,-,TRBV4-2,TGTGCCAGCAGCTCCAGCGGGGGGTTGTGGAACTATGGCTACACCTTC,CASSSSGGLWNYGYTF
TRBJ1-1,few,-,TRBV2,TGTGCCAGCCGGGCCGGGGGGATCAGCACTGAAGCTTTCTTT,CASRAGGISTEAFF
TRBJ2-1,-,TRBD1,TRBV5-4,TGTGCCAGCAGCCGGGACAGGCATGATGATGAGCAGTTCTTC,CASSRDRHDDEQFF
TRBJ2-1,once,TRBD2,TRBV28,TGTGCCAGCAGTCTCCCGGGACTAGCGGGAGTCGGCTACAATGAGCAGTTCTTC,CASSLPGLAGVGYNEQFF
TRBJ2-7,-,-,TRBV6-1,TGTGCCAGCAGTGTCGAGACAGGCACATCCTACGAGCAGTACTTC,CASSVETGTSYEQYF
TRBJ1-2,few,-,TRBV6-5,TGTGCCTCCGACGGGGGGTCTGGCTACACCTTC,CASDGGSGYTF
TRBJ2-7,-,-,TRBV9,TGTGCCAGCAGCGTAGTCGGTAGCTCCTACGAGCAGTACTTC,CASSVVGSSYEQYF
TRBJ2-7,few,-,TRBV6-1,TGTGCCAGCAGTGAAACCGGTGGGGCCTCCGAGCAGTACTTC,CASSETGGASEQYF
TRBJ1-4,-,-,TRBV7-9,TGTGCCAGCAGCGTTCGGACATTAGGTGAAGAAAAACTGTTTTTT,CASSVRTLGEEKLFF
TRBJ1-1,-,-,TRBV29-1,TGCAGCGTACTACGTGGAGGGGACACTGAAGCTTTCTTT,CSVLRGGDTEAFF
TRBJ2-7,-,TRBD1,TRBV4-1,TGCGCCAGCAGCCAAGGAGGACAGGGGTACTCCTACGAGCAGTACTTC,CASSQGGQGYSYEQYF
TRBJ2-5,-,-,TRBV5-1,TGCGCCAGCAGCGCAGGACAATCGGAGACCCAGTACTTC,CASSAGQSETQYF
TRBJ2-7,-,-,TRBV7-9,TGTGCCAGCAGCCACCCCGGAGATGGTGAGCAGTACTTC,CASSHPGDGEQYF
TRBJ2-7,-,-,TRBV28,TGTGCCAGCAGCGCCTGGGAGATGGCCTACGAGCAGTACTTC,CASSAWEMAYEQYF
TRBJ1-1,few,-,TRBV9,TGTGCCAGCAGCGTAGTAGACGGAGTGGAAGCTTTCTTT,CASSVVDGVEAFF
TRBJ2-4,few,TRBD1,TRBV19,TGTGCCAGTAGAGGGGGACAGCCCAAAAACATTCAGTACTTC,CASRGGQPKNIQYF
TRBJ2-7,once,-,TRBV6-1,TGTGCCAGCAGTGAAGCGCTTGGCAGCTCCTACGAGCAGTACTTC,CASSEALGSSYEQYF
TRBJ1-1,-,-,TRBV30,TGTGCCTGGAGTGTTGCGAGGAACACTGAAGCTTTCTTT,CAWSVARNTEAFF
TRBJ1-4,-,-,TRBV29-1,TGCAGCGTTGAAGATTTACGGGGGGCTAGGGAAAAACTGTTTTTT,CSVEDLRGAREKLFF
TRBJ2-7,-,TRBD1,TRBV7-9,TGTGCCAGCAGCTTCGGACAGGGGCACGAGCAGTACTTC,CASSFGQGHEQYF
TRBJ1-6,-,-,TRBV30,TGTGCCTGGAGTGCGGACAGCTCCTATAATTCACCCCTCCACTTT,CAWSADSSYNSPLHF
TRBJ2-2,-,TRBD2,TRBV5-6,TGTGCCAGCAGCTTGGCGCTGCGGGGGGGCACCGGGGAGCTGTTTTTT,CASSLALRGGTGELFF
TRBJ2-2,-,-,TRBV28,TGTGCCAGCAGCCTACGTATCGGGGAGCTGTTTTTT,CASSLRIGELFF
TRBJ1-4,-,-,TRBV14,TGTGCCAGCAGCCCAGGGTTTGGATCCACGGAAAAACTGTTTTTT,CASSPGFGSTEKLFF
TRBJ1-5,-,-,TRBV4-1,TGCGCCAGCAGCCAAAGGCGGGACAGCAATCAGCCCCAGCATTTT,CASSQRRDSNQPQHF
TRBJ2-2,once,-,TRBV19,TGTGCCAGTAGAGACAGAGGGAACACCGGGGAGCTGTTTTTT,CASRDRGNTGELFF
TRBJ1-4,-,-,TRBV30,TGTGCCTGGAGGCAACAGGGAGTGGGGGAAAAACTGTTTTTT,CAWRQQGVGEKLFF
TRBJ2-5,-,-,TRBV11-2,TGTGCCAGCAGCCCCAATGAGAGGGAGACCCAGTACTTC,CASSPNERETQYF
TRBJ2-7,-,-,TRBV11-2,TGTGCCAGCAGCCATAGCAATACCGGCGAGCAGTACTTC,CASSHSNTGEQYF
TRBJ1-3,-,-,TRBV9,TGTGCCAGCAGCGTAGGGCAGGGCTCTGGAAACACCATATATTTT,CASSVGQGSGNTIYF
TRBJ2-3,-,-,TRBV27,TGTGCCAGCATAGGGGGAGATACGCAGTATTTT,CASIGGDTQYF
TRBJ1-1,-,-,TRBV7-9,TGTGCCAGCAGCCGAGAAGTTGAAGCTTTCTTT,CASSREVEAFF
TRBJ2-1,-,TRBD1,TRBV6-5,TGTGCCAGCAGTTACTCGACAGGGGGATATGAGCAGTTCTTC,CASSYSTGGYEQFF
TRBJ2-1,-,TRBD2,TRBV14,TGTGCCAGCAGCCAATTAGCGGGGAGGGACTACAATGAGCAGTTCTTC,CASSQLAGRDYNEQFF
TRBJ2-5,-,-,TRBV5-1,TGCGCCAGCAGCTTGGGAGGGACAAAAGAGACCCAGTACTTC,CASSLGGTKETQYF